The 20 T cell receptor beta chains listed next were all sequenced from one sample in a study of T cell repertoires in cytomegalovirus infection. No antigen has been identified for these receptors. MiXCR, applied by TCRdb to the reads, yields one record per CDR3 protein. This table has around 800,000 distinct CDR3 sequences, approximately 30% appearing once. Sample: cultured CD8+ T cells from PBMCs, taken from culture after CMV antigen stimulation. All receptors come from a human donor in good health (CMV status not recorded). Some clones in this sample may be carry-over from other donors' samples.

The chain employs TRBV20-1 and TRBJ1-1; 8 bases align to TRBD1. Germline V gene lookup returns CDR1 DFQATT and CDR2 SNEGSKA (reference sequence). The CDR3 totals 13 residues. Unmatched junction bases numbered 6, after V lost 6 bases and J lost 3 bases. The DNA for the CDR3 is TGCAGTGCCCCGGACAGGGATTACACTGAAGCTTTCTTT. This gives the protein CSAPDRDYTEAFF.

The rearrangement uses TRBV5-4 and TRBJ2-1; D is ambiguous. Trimming took 3 bases from V and 8 from J, leaving 15 bases between them. Germline V gene lookup returns CDR1 SGHNT and CDR2 YYREEE (reference sequence). This CDR3 region has 14 residues. This CDR3 is CASSSYIQADEQFF. CDR3 DNA sequence: TGTGCCAGCAGCTCATACATCCAGGCGGATGAGCAGTTCTTC.

This chain uses TRBV5-8 with TRBJ2-3, with 7 bases fitting TRBD1. CDR1 and CDR2 from the germline V gene are SGHTS and YDEGEE. The CDR3 extends over 15 amino acids. V was clipped by 2 bases and J by 6 bases; unmatched bases: 9. The CDR3 reads CASSFSRGYTDTQYF. The CDR3 nucleotides read TGTGCCAGCAGCTTTTCCAGGGGGTACACGGATACGCAGTATTTT.

This clonotype was observed many times. The chain is built from TRBV6-1 and TRBJ1-1; a weak D match, TRBD1 (5 bases). The CDR3 covers 15 residues. Germline V gene lookup returns CDR1 MNHNS and CDR2 SASEGT. V dropped 7 bases and J dropped 1 base, with 16 bases sitting between them. The CDR3 DNA sequence: TGTGCCAGCAACCAGTTCGGGGGAGCGAACACTGAAGCTTTCTTT. Protein: CASNQFGGANTEAFF.

This clonotype was seen a handful of times. The J gene is TRBJ2-2, the V gene TRBV12-3 or TRBV12-4, with 11 nucleotides matching TRBD2. Trimming took 3 bases from V and 5 from J; bases not matched to a gene: 17. CDR3 size: 20 residues. The DNA for the CDR3 is TGTGCCAGCAGTTTGAGGCAGCCCGGGACTAGCGGTTTTGGGACCGGGGAGCTGTTTTTT. It specifies CASSLRQPGTSGFGTGELFF.

This clonotype came up a few times. The chain employs TRBV11-2 and TRBJ1-2; D is perhaps TRBD1 (5 bases). Germline V CDR1 and CDR2: SGHAT, FQNNGV. The CDR3 has 16 amino acids. V was pared by 5 bases and J by 4 bases, with 20 bases between. Written as DNA, the CDR3 is TGTGCCAGCAGCCACCCGGATGTGGGGCGGTTCTATGGCTACACCTTC. Amino acid sequence: CASSHPDVGRFYGYTF.

This clonotype was seen only a few times. The chain recombines TRBV12-3 or TRBV12-4 with TRBJ2-5; 11 bases map to TRBD2. CDR3 size: 16 residues. V was clipped by 0 bases and J by 3 bases; unmatched bases: 3. The CDR3 DNA follows: TGTGCCAGCAGTTTAGCGGGGACTAGCGGAGAAGAGACCCAGTACTTC. Protein sequence: CASSLAGTSGEETQYF.

This clonotype was counted ten times or more. One junction end disagrees with the germline gene, perhaps due to a read error. The rearrangement uses TRBV7-7 and TRBJ2-3, with TRBD1 matching over 8 bases. The CDR3 contains 16 residues. The germline V gene has CDR1 SSHAT and CDR2 FNYEAQ (reference sequence). The CDR3 DNA follows: TGTGCTAGCAGCCCGTCCGGGACAGGAGTCACAGATACGCAGTATTTT. The encoded protein is CASSPSGTGVTDTQYF.

This clonotype has only a few counts. The chain has TRBV5-8 and TRBJ2-7, with a possible D match to TRBD1 (6 bases). Germline V gives CDR1 SGHTS, CDR2 YDEGEE. Trimming cost V 2 bases and J 7 bases, with 22 bases left between them. This CDR3 has 16 residues. The CDR3 is CASSFGNRDEPLEQYV. Written as DNA, the CDR3 is TGTGCCAGCAGCTTCGGGAACAGGGACGAACCCCTGGAGCAGTACGTC.

For this clonotype: This may be a read error, as it is one base from a much larger clone. The chain recombines TRBV6-5 with TRBJ2-2; perhaps TRBD2 as D (6 bases). This CDR3 region has 12 residues. Per the germline V gene, CDR1 is MNHEY and CDR2 is SVGAGI. DNA for the CDR3: TGTGCCAGCGGTTTGAGAGCCGGGGGGCTGTTTTTT. Translation gives CASGLRAGGLFF.

The chain has TRBV7-8 and TRBJ1-1, with TRBD1 identical over 7 bases. In germline, CDR1 is SGHVS, CDR2 FQNEAQ. The junction had 16 bases not matched to a gene; V was cut back by 2 bases and J by 4 bases. The CDR3 consists of 18 residues. CDR3 in DNA: TGTGCCAGCAGCTTAAAAGCAGGGGGAGATCTCTACGGCACTGAAGCTTTCTTT. Its protein is CASSLKAGGDLYGTEAFF.

This clonotype was observed a few times. The chain combines TRBV7-9 with TRBJ2-7; 7 bases map to TRBD1. Losses at the gene ends were 3 bases for V and 5 bases for J; bases not matched to a gene: 10. CDR1 SEHNR and CDR2 FQNEAQ come from the germline V gene (reference sequence). The CDR3 loop spans 15 amino acids. CDR3 nucleotide sequence: TGTGCCAGCAGCTTTATATATGACAGGGCAGACGAGCAGTACGTC. It specifies CASSFIYDRADEQYV.

This clonotype was detected ten times or more. The V and J genes are TRBV7-8 and TRBJ2-5; possibly TRBD2 for D (5 bases). V was cut by 1 base and J by 5 bases, with 14 bases left in between. CDR1 SGHVS and CDR2 FQNEAQ come from the germline V gene. The CDR3 sequence is 15 residues long. CDR3 residues: CASSLGQRVGETQYF. CDR3 DNA: TGTGCCAGCAGCTTAGGGCAGAGGGTCGGGGAGACCCAGTACTTC.

This clonotype appeared many times. The genes are TRBV6-4 and TRBJ1-1; D unclear. Trimming shortened V by 5 bases and J by 1 base, and 8 bases separated the two germline ends. The CDR3 consists of 13 residues. Germline V gene data show CDR1 as MRHNA and CDR2 as SNTAGT. The CDR3 reads CASSYQRNTEAFF. As DNA, the CDR3 is TGTGCCAGCAGTTATCAGAGGAACACTGAAGCTTTCTTT.

The V call is TRBV24-1, the J call TRBJ2-2, with 9 nucleotides matching TRBD1. The CDR3 sequence is 14 residues long. Trimming at V came to 4 bases and at J to 7 bases, leaving 3 bases not matched to a gene. Germline CDR1 and CDR2: KGHDR and SFDVKD. The CDR3 DNA is TGTGCCACCAGTGACGGGACAGGGATCGGGGAGCTGTTTTTT. Its protein product is CATSDGTGIGELFF.

This clonotype was seen at least ten times. J is TRBJ2-2 and V is TRBV6-1; the D gene is possibly TRBD1 (6 bases). The CDR3 covers 14 residues. The germline V gene encodes CDR1 MNHNS and CDR2 SASEGT. The ends were cut back, 7 bases at V and 3 bases at J, with 12 bases in the middle. In nucleotides, the CDR3 is TGTGCCAGCAATACGGACAGCTACACCGGGGAGCTGTTTTTT. It codes for CASNTDSYTGELFF.

This chain connects TRBV24-1 to TRBJ2-1, with TRBD1 matching over 8 bases. V lost 3 bases to trimming and J lost 10 bases; unmatched junction nucleotides: 1. This CDR3 region has 12 residues. From germline, CDR1 is KGHDR and CDR2 SFDVKD. CDR3 nucleotide sequence: TGTGCCACCAGTGATGGACAGGGCGAGCAGTTCTTC. Translating gives CATSDGQGEQFF.

This chain uses TRBV28 with TRBJ2-1; D gene unclear. This CDR3 comprises 16 residues. Germline loops: CDR1 MDHEN, CDR2 SYDVKM. Trimming shortened V by 3 bases and J by 4 bases, and 16 bases separated the two germline ends. The CDR3 coding sequence is TGTGCCAGCAGTTTCCGCGTAGCTAACCTTTACAATGAGCAGTTCTTC. The encoded protein is CASSFRVANLYNEQFF.

This clonotype was seen a few times. J is TRBJ2-1 and V is TRBV4-1, with D possibly matching TRBD2 (6 bases). The germline V gene has CDR1 MGHRA and CDR2 YSYEKL. The ends were cut back, 3 bases at V and 9 bases at J, with 12 bases in the middle. This CDR3 contains 13 residues. The CDR3 DNA reads as TGCGCCAGCAGCCACCTCGCAGCGGGTGAGCAGTTCTTC. This encodes CASSHLAAGEQFF.

V and J are TRBV28 and TRBJ1-2; D possibly corresponds to TRBD1 (5 bases). Trimming shortened V by 6 bases and J by 4 bases, and 21 bases separated the two germline ends. The germline gives CDR1 MDHEN, CDR2 SYDVKM. The CDR3 totals 16 residues. The CDR3 loop reads CASSPPRGTARYGYTF. The CDR3, as DNA: TGTGCCAGCAGCCCCCCACGGGGGACCGCCCGCTATGGCTACACCTTC.